The TCR beta chain described here comes from a study of breast tumors, draining lymph nodes, adjacent tissues. Study conclusions and caveats: Tumor T cell lymph node origin was a supported hypothesis, not proven. Luminal-like breast cancer showed significantly greater tumor-nontumor repertoire similarity than basal-like breast cancer did. Most tumor T cells seemingly derive from lymph node, then expand in tumor. Compared with lymph nodes, tumors were less diverse; compared with nontumor tissue, more.

Breast cancer patients provided tissue from their axillary draining lymph nodes. This clonotype has a handful of counts. The antigen remains undetermined. A read error is possible here, since a much larger clone lies one base away. The germline gives CDR1 DFQATT, CDR2 SNEGSKA (reference sequence). The CDR3 contains 14 residues. One entry per CDR3 protein, called by TCRdb with MiXCR from the multiplex PCR reads. Of 120,000 to 150,000 distinct CDR3 sequences detected, 30% to 35% appear once; the ten largest clones hold about 2.5%. The receptor was isolated from a female donor with breast cancer. Some clones in this sample may be carry-over from other donors' samples. The sequenced material came from axillary lymph node tissue. The gene calls are TRBV20-1 and TRBJ2-1; D is perhaps TRBD1 (6 bases). This CDR3 reads CSAPGRGNYTEQFF. Written as DNA, the CDR3 is TGCAGTGCGCCTGGAAGGGGGAATTACACTGAGCAGTTCTTC.